This T cell receptor beta chain was recorded in a study of cytotoxic CD8 clonotypes in ibrutinib-treated CLL. Study-level information: Recorded responses included approximately 25 partial and 2 complete; following median roughly 74 months, roughly 15 stayed remitted and roughly twelve progressed.

This clone was recorded once. The antigen remains undetermined. Produced via immunoSEQ multiplex PCR; TCRdb's table is partial and in-frame only. The profile covers about 140,000 clones, with around 93% appearing a single time and 9.5% to 14% taken by the ten largest. This CDR3 comprises 15 residues. Germline lookup yields CDR1 MNHEY and CDR2 SMNVEV (reference sequence). The V and J ends lost 2 bases and 0 bases respectively, with 9 bases between them. Regarding the study as a whole: Clonality was elevated at ibrutinib response and had returned toward baseline at progression.

This sequence originates from a human donor with chronic lymphocytic leukemia. Sequenced here: PBMCs, sampled after 12 months of ibrutinib treatment. V usage is TRBV27 and J usage is TRBJ2-3; D gene uncertain. In DNA, the CDR3 is TGTGCCAGCAGTTTACGCGGACGTAGCACAGATACGCAGTATTTT. It codes for CASSLRGRSTDTQYF.